This T cell receptor beta chain was captured by sequencing in a study of cytomegalovirus exposure and HLA in healthy donors. CDR1 MDHEN and CDR2 SYDVKM come from the germline V gene. CDR3 length equals 14 residues. V was pared by 7 bases and J by 8 bases, with 20 bases between. In regard to this clone: Its antigen is not identified.

Donors showed nominal health when sampled, although they likely had unrecorded immune exposures. The study ran its PCR with 60 Vbeta and 13 Jbeta primers. Profiled with immunoSEQ multiplex PCR; TCRdb holds only in-frame clones, not every one. This sample has about 200,000 clones, with 75% to 90% found just once. Study-wide results and limits: Most subjects had HLA-A and HLA-B alleles reportedly predicted accurately by TCR beta sequences. TCR sequences were mostly rare, though some public TCRs occurred in many donors.

Sequencing was done on a sample of PBMCs. The chain has TRBV28 and TRBJ1-2; maybe TRBD1 (6 bases). The clonotype comes from a woman aged 30 to 39 in good health and CMV-seronegative. CDR3 loop: CASTPPGVIGGYTF. In DNA form, the CDR3 reads TGTGCCAGCACCCCCCCAGGGGTTATCGGCGGCTACACCTTC.